This TCR beta chain comes out of a study of early T cells in non-severe SARS-CoV-2 infection. For the study at large: Sequencing targeted bulk RNA from unsorted whole blood, leaving chains unpaired.

Trimming removed 4 bases at V and 6 bases at J, with 10 bases between. Germline-derived CDR1 and CDR2 are SGHTS and YDEGEE. The CDR3 has 12 amino acids. TCRdb passed the 5' RACE reads through MiXCR, listing each CDR3 protein once. The top ten clones hold about 5.9% of a sample with under 40,000 distinct CDR3 sequences, 6.3% of them seen once. The source of this sequence is an adult who was a healthcare worker with PCR-confirmed SARS-CoV-2 infection or an uninfected control (not recorded which). The rearrangement links TRBV5-8 to TRBJ1-1, with D unresolved. Sequencing was carried out using whole blood. This CDR3 reads CASSGTSPEAFF. CDR3 sequence (DNA): TGTGCCAGCAGCGGAACCTCCCCTGAAGCTTTCTTT.